This T cell receptor beta chain was profiled in a study of CD8 T cells in Susac syndrome. Random hexamers were used to reverse transcribe an amount of about 0.45 to 1 ug RNA. By means of immunoSEQ multiplex PCR, TCR beta CDR3 spanning 54 Vbeta and 13 Jbeta underwent amplification. MiXCR, applied by TCRdb to the immunoSEQ multiplex PCR reads, yields one record per CDR3 protein. Seen here are about 130,000 distinct CDR3 sequences, around 95% observed once, and the top ten hold about 0.18%. Germline V CDR1 and CDR2: SGHDT, YYEEEE. The CDR3 runs 14 residues. The V end was cut by 3 bases, the J end by 3 bases, with 10 bases between.

The rearrangement uses TRBV5-6 and TRBJ1-5; TRBD1 might be the D (6 bases). This clonotype was sampled from a human donor with Susac syndrome. Sequencing was performed on CD8+ T cells from PBMCs. Here the CDR3 reads CASSYGQTNQPQHF. For the CDR3, the DNA is TGTGCCAGCAGCTACGGACAGACCAATCAGCCCCAGCATTTT.